The text below deals with one T cell receptor beta chain. The source of the sample is a study of blood T cell repertoires in COVID-19. Study overall: Acute and convalescent COVID-19 specimens originated in the United States, Italy and Spain. In each case, the material was cDNA or gDNA derived from T cells, B-cell-depleted T cells, or PBMCs.

Original processing notes: For nucleated cells, counts were estimated from reference gene primer amplification. TCRdb's table, derived via immunoSEQ multiplex PCR, lists solely in-frame clones and lacks some. The DNA was the basis for D and trimming; V, J and clone size are from that table. This table has tens of thousands of clones, around four fifths appearing once. J was trimmed by 6 bases and V by 4 bases; bases with no gene match: 9. Germline values: CDR1 MDHEN, CDR2 SYDVKM. CDR3 size: 16 residues. V and J are TRBV28 and TRBJ2-4; TRBD2 aligns across 10 bases. The source is a man at least 80 years old with active or convalescent COVID-19. The sample taken for sequencing was peripheral blood. DNA of the CDR3: TGTGCCAGCAGTTGGGCTAGCGGGAGTCCTTCAAACATTCAGTACTTC. Translation gives CASSWASGSPSNIQYF.